This paragraph covers one T cell receptor beta chain sequence. Antigen: not known. The sample comes from a study of metastatic and nonmetastatic thyroid tumors. Study-level background: Comparison of repertoires was carried out across blood and tumor or nodule tissue from malignant and benign thyroid patients. Study-wide results and limits: Benign nodules reportedly had significantly lower TCR beta diversity than malignant thyroid tumors in blood and tumor.

CDR1 and CDR2 (germline): SGHNT, YYREEE (reference sequence). Trimming stripped 2 bases from V and 4 bases from J, with 18 bases between. The CDR3 totals 16 residues. Original methodology: For papillary thyroid cancer, a distant-metastasis classifier was constructed from CDR3 differences observed across clinicopathological groups. TCRdb re-processed the PCR reads through MiXCR. These V and J calls originate from TCRdb's pipeline instead of the authors' own analysis. The table lists about 92,000 clones, 14% to 15% of them singletons. Patients underwent thyroid surgery, and none had received any treatment before it.

The sample consisted of blood. This clonotype was sampled from a female donor with papillary thyroid cancer or a benign thyroid nodule (not recorded which). Some clones in this sample may be carry-over from other donors' samples. This sequence joins TRBV5-4 and TRBJ1-1; D is possibly TRBD1 (6 bases). In DNA form, the CDR3 reads TGTGCCAGCAGCTTAGACGGTCGCAGGGGAACCACTGAAGCTTTCTTT. It specifies CASSLDGRRGTTEAFF.